This is a list of T cell receptor beta chains from one sample in a study of early T cells in non-severe SARS-CoV-2 infection. TCRdb recomputed calls from the 5' RACE reads with MiXCR, one row per CDR3 protein. The sample records some 48,000 distinct CDR3 sequences, around 6.5% being singletons. The specimen was whole blood, collected at baseline. The receptors derive from an adult who was a healthcare worker with PCR-confirmed SARS-CoV-2 infection or an uninfected control (not recorded which). CDR3s include the opening cysteine and the closing phenylalanine or tryptophan. The order of the fields is V gene, clone size, D gene, J gene, CDR3 DNA, CDR3 protein. A D gene is named only where the DNA matches it firmly. Clone sizes are given selectively: once, few, many, or a class where the clone is expanded.

TRBV11-3,.,.,TRBJ2-2,TGTGCCAGCAGCCGTGAGACTATGCTGGGGGGCGGTGAGCTGTTTTTT,CASSRETMLGGGELFF
TRBV6-6,few,.,TRBJ2-1,TGTGCCAGCAGTTCTAACTCAAATGAGCAGTTCTTC,CASSSNSNEQFF
TRBV20-1,few,.,TRBJ1-1,TGCGGCAGCTACAGGGCCACTGAAGCTTTCTTT,CGSYRATEAFF
TRBV27,few,.,TRBJ1-2,TGTGCCAGCAGTTTAAAGGGGACCTATGGCTACACCTTC,CASSLKGTYGYTF
TRBV29-1,.,TRBD1,TRBJ2-2,TGCAGCGTCCGACAGGGGCCCGGGGAGCTGTTTTTT,CSVRQGPGELFF
TRBV10-1,few,TRBD1,TRBJ1-1,TGCGCCAGCAGCTACGGACAGGGGACTGAAGCTTTCTTT,CASSYGQGTEAFF
TRBV5-6,few,.,TRBJ1-6,TGTGCCAGCAGCTTGGCGGGTTCGGGGGATGGTTCACCCCTCCACTTT,CASSLAGSGDGSPLHF
TRBV6-6,.,.,TRBJ1-1,TGTGCCAGCAGTCACGGGATAGGAGGTGGGGGGAACACTGAAGCTTTCTTT,CASSHGIGGGGNTEAFF
TRBV12-3/TRBV12-4,many,.,TRBJ1-1,TGTGCCAGCAGTTTTATAAGGCTCACTGAAGCTTTCTTT,CASSFIRLTEAFF
TRBV27,many,.,TRBJ1-6,TGTGCCAGCAGTTTATCGAGGACGACTAATTCACCCCTCCACTTT,CASSLSRTTNSPLHF
TRBV5-5,.,.,TRBJ2-1,TGTGCCAGCAGCTTGGGGCATGGGGACTACAATGAGCAGTTCTTC,CASSLGHGDYNEQFF
TRBV5-4,.,.,TRBJ2-2,TGTGCCAGCAGCTCACTCGGGGGTACGAGGGTCACCGGGGAGCTGTTTTTT,CASSSLGGTRVTGELFF
TRBV7-2,many,.,TRBJ2-5,TGTGCCAGCAGCTTAGATCGGGGTAGGGAGACCCAGTACTTC,CASSLDRGRETQYF
TRBV13,few,.,TRBJ2-7,TGTGCCAGCAGCTTAGGAACATTCTACGAGCAGTACTTC,CASSLGTFYEQYF
TRBV7-2,.,.,TRBJ2-1,TGTGCCAGCAGCTTAGCGTTTGCTAGCGCAAGTGAGCAGTTCTTC,CASSLAFASASEQFF
TRBV27,many,TRBD2,TRBJ2-1,TGTGCCAGCAGTTTCGGGGGACTAGCGGGAGGGCGATTTTGGAATGAGCAGTTCTTC,CASSFGGLAGGRFWNEQFF
TRBV10-3,many,.,TRBJ2-3,TGTGCCATCAGCGGGGAGAACACAGATACGCAGTATTTT,CAISGENTDTQYF
TRBV28,many,.,TRBJ2-3,TGTGCCAGCAGCATGGGGGGGGCGGGACCCACAGATACGCAGTATTTT,CASSMGGAGPTDTQYF
TRBV5-4,.,TRBD2,TRBJ2-1,TGTGCCAGCAGCTTGGGACTAGCGGGAGCTCTGAATGAGCAGTTCTTC,CASSLGLAGALNEQFF
TRBV5-1,.,TRBD1,TRBJ2-7,TGCGCCAGCAGTCGCTCACAGGGGGCAAACTACGAGCAGTACTTC,CASSRSQGANYEQYF
TRBV5-6,.,.,TRBJ2-3,TGTGCCAGCAGCTCTCCCTCCTTATGGGAGGCATGGGGGGCAGATACGCAGTATTTT,CASSSPSLWEAWGADTQYF
TRBV19,.,.,TRBJ2-7,TGTGCCAGTAGTCTGCAGGTAGGAGAGCAGTACTTC,CASSLQVGEQYF